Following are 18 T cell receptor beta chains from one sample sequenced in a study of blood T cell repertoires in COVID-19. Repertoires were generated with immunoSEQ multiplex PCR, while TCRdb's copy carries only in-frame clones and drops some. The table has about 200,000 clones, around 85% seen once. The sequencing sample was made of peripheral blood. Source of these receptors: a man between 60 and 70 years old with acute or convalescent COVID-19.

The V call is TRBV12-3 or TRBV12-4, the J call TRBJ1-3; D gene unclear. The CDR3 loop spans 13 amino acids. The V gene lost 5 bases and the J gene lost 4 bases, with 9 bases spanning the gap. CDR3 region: CASSRSPGNTIYF. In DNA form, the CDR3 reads TGTGCCAGCAGTCGGTCTCCCGGAAACACCATATATTTT.

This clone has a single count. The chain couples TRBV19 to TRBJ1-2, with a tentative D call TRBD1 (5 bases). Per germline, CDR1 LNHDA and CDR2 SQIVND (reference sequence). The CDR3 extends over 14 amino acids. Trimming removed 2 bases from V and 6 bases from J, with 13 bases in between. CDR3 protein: CASSISPPGDGYTF. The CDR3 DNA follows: TGTGCCAGTAGTATATCCCCCCCGGGGGATGGCTACACCTTC.

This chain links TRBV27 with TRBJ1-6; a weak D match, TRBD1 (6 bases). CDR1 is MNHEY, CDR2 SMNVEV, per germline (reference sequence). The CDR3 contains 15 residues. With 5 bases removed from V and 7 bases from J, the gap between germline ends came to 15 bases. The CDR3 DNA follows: TGTGCCAGCAGTCTAGCCGGGACAAGCAATTCACCCCTCCACTTT. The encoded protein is CASSLAGTSNSPLHF.

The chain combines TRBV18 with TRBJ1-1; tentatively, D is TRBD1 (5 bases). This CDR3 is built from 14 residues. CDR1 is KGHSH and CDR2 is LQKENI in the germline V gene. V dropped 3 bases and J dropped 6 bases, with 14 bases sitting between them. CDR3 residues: CASSPTREVAEAFF. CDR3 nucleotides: TGTGCCAGCTCACCTACCAGGGAAGTGGCTGAAGCTTTCTTT.

The chain's CDR3 is CASSRDTGARIYEQYF. DNA for the CDR3: TGTGCCAGCAGCCGCGACACAGGGGCTCGCATCTACGAGCAGTACTTC. The chain is built from TRBV28 and TRBJ2-7; the match to TRBD1 covers 7 bases. V dropped 6 bases and J dropped 3; count of bases not matched to a gene: 14. Germline V gene data show CDR1 as MDHEN and CDR2 as SYDVKM. CDR3 length: 16 amino acids.

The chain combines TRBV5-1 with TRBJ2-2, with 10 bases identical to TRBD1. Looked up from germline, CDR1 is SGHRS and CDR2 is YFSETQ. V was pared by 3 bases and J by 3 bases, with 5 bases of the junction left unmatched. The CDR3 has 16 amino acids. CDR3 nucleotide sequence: TGCGCCAGCAGCTGGAGAGGGACAGGGGACACCGGGGAGCTGTTTTTT. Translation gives CASSWRGTGDTGELFF.

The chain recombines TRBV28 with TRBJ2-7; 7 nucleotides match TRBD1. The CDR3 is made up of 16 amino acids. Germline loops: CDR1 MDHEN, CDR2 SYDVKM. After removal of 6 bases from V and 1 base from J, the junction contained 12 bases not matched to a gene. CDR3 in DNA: TGTGCCAGCAGGTCCCCCGGGACAGCGTCTTCCTACGAGCAGTACTTC. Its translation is CASRSPGTASSYEQYF.

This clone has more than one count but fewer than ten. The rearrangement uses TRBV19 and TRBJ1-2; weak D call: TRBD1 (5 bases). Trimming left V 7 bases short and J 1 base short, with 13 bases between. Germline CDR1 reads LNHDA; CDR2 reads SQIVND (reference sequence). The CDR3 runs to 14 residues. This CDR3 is CASTPGSFNYGYTF. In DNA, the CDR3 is TGTGCCAGTACCCCAGGGTCTTTTAACTATGGCTACACCTTC.

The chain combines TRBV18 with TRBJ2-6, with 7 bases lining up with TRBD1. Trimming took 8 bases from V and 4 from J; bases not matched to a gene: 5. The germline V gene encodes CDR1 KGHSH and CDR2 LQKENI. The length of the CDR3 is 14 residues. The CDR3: CASRGGIGANVLTF. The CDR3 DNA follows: TGTGCCAGCCGAGGGGGCATCGGGGCCAACGTCCTGACTTTC.

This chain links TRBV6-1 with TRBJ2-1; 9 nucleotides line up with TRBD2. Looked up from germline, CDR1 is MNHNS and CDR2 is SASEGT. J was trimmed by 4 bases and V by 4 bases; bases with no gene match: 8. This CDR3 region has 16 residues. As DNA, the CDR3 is TGTGCCAGCAGTGTGTTAGCGGGAGTGGGGTACAATGAGCAGTTCTTC. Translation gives CASSVLAGVGYNEQFF.

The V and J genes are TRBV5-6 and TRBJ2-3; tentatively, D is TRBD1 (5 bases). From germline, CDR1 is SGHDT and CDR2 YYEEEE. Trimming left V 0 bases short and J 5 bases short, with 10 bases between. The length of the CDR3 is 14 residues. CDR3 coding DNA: TGTGCCAGCAGCTTGGTTGTTAGGGGAGATACGCAGTATTTT. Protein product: CASSLVVRGDTQYF.

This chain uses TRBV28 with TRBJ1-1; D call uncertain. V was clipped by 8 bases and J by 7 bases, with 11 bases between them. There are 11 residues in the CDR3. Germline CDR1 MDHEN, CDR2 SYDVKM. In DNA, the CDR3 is TGTGCCAGCCTGTCCCAGGTTGAAGCTTTCTTT. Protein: CASLSQVEAFF.

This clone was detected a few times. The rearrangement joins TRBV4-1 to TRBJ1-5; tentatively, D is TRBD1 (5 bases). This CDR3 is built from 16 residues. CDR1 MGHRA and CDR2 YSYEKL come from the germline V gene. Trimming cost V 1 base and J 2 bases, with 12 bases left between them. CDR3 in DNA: TGCGCCAGCAGCCAAGGGTTGGGCAGGGGCAATCAGCCCCAGCATTTT. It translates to CASSQGLGRGNQPQHF.

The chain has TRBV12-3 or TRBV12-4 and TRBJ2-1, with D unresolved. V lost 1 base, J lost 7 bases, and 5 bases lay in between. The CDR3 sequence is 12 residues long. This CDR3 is CASSLVQNEQFF. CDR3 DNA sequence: TGTGCCAGCAGTTTAGTCCAGAATGAGCAGTTCTTC.

As DNA, the CDR3 is TGCGCCAGCAGCTCTCCGGGACAGGGGTATTCCTACGAGCAGTACTTC. This sequence encodes CASSSPGQGYSYEQYF. The genes are TRBV5-1 and TRBJ2-7; 10 nucleotides agree with TRBD1. J was trimmed by 1 base and V by 3 bases; bases with no gene match: 7. Germline CDR1 is SGHRS and CDR2 is YFSETQ. The CDR3 contains 16 residues.

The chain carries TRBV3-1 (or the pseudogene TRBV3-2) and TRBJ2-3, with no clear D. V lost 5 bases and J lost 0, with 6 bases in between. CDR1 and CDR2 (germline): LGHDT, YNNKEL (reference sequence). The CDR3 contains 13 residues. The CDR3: CASSAASTDTQYF. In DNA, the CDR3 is TGTGCCAGCAGCGCGGCTAGCACAGATACGCAGTATTTT.

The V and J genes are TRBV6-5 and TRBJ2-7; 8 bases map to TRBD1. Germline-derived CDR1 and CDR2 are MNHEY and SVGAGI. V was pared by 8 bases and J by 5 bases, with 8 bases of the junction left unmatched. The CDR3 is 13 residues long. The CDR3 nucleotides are TGTGCCAGCGGTAGACAGGGGACGAACGAGCAGTACTTC. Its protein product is CASGRQGTNEQYF.

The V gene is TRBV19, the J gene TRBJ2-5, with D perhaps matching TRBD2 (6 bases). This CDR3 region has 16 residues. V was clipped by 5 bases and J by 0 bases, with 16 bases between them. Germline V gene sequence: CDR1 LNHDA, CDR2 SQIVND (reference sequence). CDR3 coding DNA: TGTGCCAGTAGTCGGAGGGACTCGCCGTACCAAGAGACCCAGTACTTC. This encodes CASSRRDSPYQETQYF.